The 23 T cell receptor beta chains in this list originate from one sample, sequenced in a study of monozygotic twins with inflammatory bowel disease. TCRdb re-called the 5' RACE reads and gives one entry per CDR3 protein, without DNA. This sample's table reports approximately 120,000 distinct CDR3 sequences. The sample comprised blood. The receptors derive from a human donor with ulcerative colitis or Crohn's disease, or a healthy co-twin of an affected twin (not recorded which).

The chain combines TRBV7-8 with TRBJ2-1; the TRBD1 assignment by TCRdb is unverifiable without DNA. The CDR3 consists of 13 residues. CDR1 is SGHVS and CDR2 is FQNEAQ in the germline V gene. The CDR3 spells CASSLALTVEQFF.

CDR3 residues: CASSHRIVSNQPQHF. V is TRBV6-2 or TRBV6-3 and J is TRBJ1-5. Germline CDR1 MNHEY, CDR2 SVGEGT. CDR3 length equals 15 residues.

This CDR3 is CASSPRQGYQETQYF. The genes are TRBV7-6 and TRBJ2-5; as DNA is missing, the TRBD1 call by TCRdb cannot be tested. Germline values: CDR1 SGHVS, CDR2 FNYEAQ. The CDR3 is 15 residues long.

The J gene is TRBJ2-3, the V gene TRBV27; TCRdb returns TRBD2, unconfirmable since there is no DNA. In germline, CDR1 is MNHEY, CDR2 SMNVEV (reference sequence). CDR3 length equals 14 residues. CDR3 sequence reads: CASSAGGQGDTQYF.

The V and J genes are TRBV3-1 and TRBJ2-3. CDR3 length equals 13 residues. Germline V gives CDR1 LGHDT, CDR2 YNNKEL (reference sequence). The CDR3 here is CASSPVAGDTQYF.

The V gene is TRBV12-3 or TRBV12-4, the J gene TRBJ2-1; as DNA is missing, the TRBD1 call by TCRdb cannot be tested. There are 13 residues in the CDR3. The CDR3 spells CASKRDSHNEQFF.

The CDR3 is CASTPPPSGRADTQYF. V is TRBV6-8 and J is TRBJ2-3; TCRdb picks TRBD2, but there is no DNA to check that call. This CDR3 region has 16 residues. Germline-derived CDR1 and CDR2 are MNHGY and SAAAGT.

The chain recombines TRBV28 with TRBJ1-5; as DNA is missing, the TRBD1 call by TCRdb cannot be tested. Germline-derived CDR1 and CDR2 are MDHEN and SYDVKM. The CDR3 length is 15 residues. CDR3 region: CASRFTGDSNQPQHF.

V usage is TRBV14 and J usage is TRBJ2-3; TCRdb calls TRBD1, which cannot be checked without DNA. This CDR3 is built from 20 residues. Germline values: CDR1 SGHDN, CDR2 FVKESK. CDR3: CASSQEWTPRDSYSTDTQYF.

The gene calls are TRBV28 and TRBJ2-4. The length of the CDR3 is 14 residues. Germline V gives CDR1 MDHEN, CDR2 SYDVKM. CDR3 sequence reads: CASSLPVAKNIQYF. Variable domain in full (rest from reference TRBV28 and TRBJ2-4): DVKVTQSSRYLVKRTGEKVFLECVQDMDHENMFWYRQDPGLGLRLIYFSYDVKMKEKGDIPEGYSVSREKKERFSLILESASTNQTSMYLCASSLPVAKNIQYFGAGTRLSVL.

The chain joins TRBV12-3 or TRBV12-4 to TRBJ1-3. The CDR3 length is 16 residues. The CDR3 sequence is CASSFADTNSGNTIYF.

The V gene is TRBV4-1, the J gene TRBJ2-4. Looked up from germline, CDR1 is MGHRA and CDR2 is YSYEKL. CDR3 size: 15 residues. CDR3 loop: CASSQFGVAKNIQYF.

The chain uses TRBV27 and TRBJ2-3; absent DNA, TCRdb's TRBD1 call cannot be checked. The CDR3 has 15 residues. Germline V gene data show CDR1 as MNHEY and CDR2 as SMNVEV (reference sequence). The CDR3 sequence is CASSLRDRGTDTQYF.

This chain connects TRBV2 to TRBJ2-5. Germline V gene lookup returns CDR1 SNHLY and CDR2 FYNNEI. The CDR3 has 12 amino acids. CDR3 protein: CASKGYQETQYF.

V and J are TRBV19 and TRBJ1-3. The CDR3 spans 15 residues. Germline V CDR1 and CDR2: LNHDA, SQIVND (reference sequence). The CDR3 sequence is CASSIYGEPGNTIYF.

The V and J genes are TRBV20-1 and TRBJ1-4; TCRdb picks TRBD1, but there is no DNA to check that call. CDR1 and CDR2 from the germline V gene are DFQATT and SNEGSKA (reference sequence). The length of the CDR3 is 13 residues. The CDR3 reads CSTLNGQSEKLFF.

The J gene is TRBJ2-2, the V gene TRBV2. Germline V gene sequence: CDR1 SNHLY, CDR2 FYNNEI. This CDR3 is 13 amino acids long. CDR3 protein: CASSVRMTGELFF.

The gene calls are TRBV7-9 and TRBJ1-5. The CDR3 loop spans 13 amino acids. Germline CDR1 is SEHNR and CDR2 is FQNEAQ (reference sequence). The CDR3 reads CASSYRPNQPQHF.

The chain recombines TRBV5-4 with TRBJ2-7. Germline lookup yields CDR1 SGHNT and CDR2 YYREEE (reference sequence). This CDR3 has 13 amino acids. The CDR3 reads CASSSDRAHEQYF.

This chain connects TRBV19 to TRBJ1-1. Germline CDR1 is LNHDA and CDR2 is SQIVND (reference sequence). The CDR3 is made up of 15 amino acids. The CDR3 protein is CASSILTLVNTEAFF.

V usage is TRBV5-6 and J usage is TRBJ2-5; without DNA, the TCRdb call of TRBD2 cannot be checked. CDR1 is SGHDT, CDR2 YYEEEE, per germline. This CDR3 is built from 13 residues. The chain's CDR3 is CASTRLVGETQYF.

The chain is built from TRBV4-2 and TRBJ2-2; without DNA, the TCRdb call of TRBD2 cannot be checked. The CDR3 runs 19 residues. Germline V gene sequence: CDR1 LGHNA, CDR2 YNFKEQ. The CDR3 sequence is CASSRRVSVDTENTGELFF.

The chain employs TRBV5-1 and TRBJ2-1; TCRdb selects TRBD2, and the lack of DNA leaves this call unchecked. This CDR3 region has 15 residues. CDR1 is SGHRS, CDR2 YFSETQ, per germline. CDR3: CASSLVTSGYNEQFF.